The T cell receptor beta chain under discussion was sequenced for a study of beta chain features in type 1 diabetes. Study conclusions and caveats: TCRB repertoires of naive, central memory and Treg cells appeared more similar among patients than among healthy donors. Cells with high TCR expression could be over-represented by cDNA sequencing.

As every portion of the isolated RNA was reverse transcribed, the sequencing read expressed TCRB transcripts. Profiled with immunoSEQ multiplex PCR; TCRdb holds only in-frame clones, not every one. The sample holds 310,000 or so clones, less than 9.5% seen once. The V and J ends lost 8 bases and 8 bases respectively, with 22 bases between them. Germline V lookup: CDR1 SEHNR, CDR2 FQNEAQ (reference sequence). The CDR3 is made up of 15 amino acids. This clone was picked up many times. Its specificity is unknown. The sequencing sample was made of central memory CD4+ T cells from blood. V gene TRBV7-9 combines with J gene TRBJ2-1; D is perhaps TRBD1 or TRBD2 (8 bases each). This sequence was found in a woman between 18 and 29 years old in good health. The CDR3 reads CASDRGAGVMDEQFF. The DNA for the CDR3 is TGTGCCAGCGACAGGGGAGCGGGAGTTATGGATGAGCAGTTCTTC.